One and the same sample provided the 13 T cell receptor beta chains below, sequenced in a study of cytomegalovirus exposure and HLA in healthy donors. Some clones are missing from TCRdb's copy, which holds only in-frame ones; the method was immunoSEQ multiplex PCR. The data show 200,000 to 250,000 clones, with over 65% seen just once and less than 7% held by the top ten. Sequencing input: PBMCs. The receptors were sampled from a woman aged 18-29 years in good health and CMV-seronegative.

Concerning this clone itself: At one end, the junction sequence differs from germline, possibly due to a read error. Here the CDR3 reads CASSPTSGSIDTQYF. CDR3 bases: TGTGCCAGCAGCCCTACTAGCGGGAGCATAGATACGCAGTATTTT. This chain connects TRBV5-4 to TRBJ2-3; 11 bases line up with TRBD2. This CDR3 comprises 15 residues. Germline loops: CDR1 SGHNT, CDR2 YYREEE (reference sequence).

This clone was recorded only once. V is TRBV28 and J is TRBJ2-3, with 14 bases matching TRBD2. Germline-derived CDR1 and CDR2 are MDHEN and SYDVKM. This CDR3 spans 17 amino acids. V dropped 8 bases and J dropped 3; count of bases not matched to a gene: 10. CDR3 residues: CASFSPGLAGETDTQYF. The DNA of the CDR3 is TGTGCCAGCTTTTCTCCGGGACTAGCGGGAGAGACAGATACGCAGTATTTT.

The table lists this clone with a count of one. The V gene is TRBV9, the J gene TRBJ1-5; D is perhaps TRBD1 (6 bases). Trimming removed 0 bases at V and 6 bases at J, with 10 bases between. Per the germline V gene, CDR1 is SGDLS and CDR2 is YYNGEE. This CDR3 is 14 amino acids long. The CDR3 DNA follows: TGTGCCAGCAGCGTAGAGGGGGGCGGTCAGCCCCAGCATTTT. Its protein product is CASSVEGGGQPQHF.

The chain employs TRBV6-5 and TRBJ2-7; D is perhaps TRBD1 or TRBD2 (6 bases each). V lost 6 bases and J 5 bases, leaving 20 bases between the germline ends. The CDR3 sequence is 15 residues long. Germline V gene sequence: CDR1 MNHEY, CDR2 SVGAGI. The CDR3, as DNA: TGTGCCAGCAGCAGGAAGGGGGGTCTCTTCCACGAGCAGTACTTC. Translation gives CASSRKGGLFHEQYF.

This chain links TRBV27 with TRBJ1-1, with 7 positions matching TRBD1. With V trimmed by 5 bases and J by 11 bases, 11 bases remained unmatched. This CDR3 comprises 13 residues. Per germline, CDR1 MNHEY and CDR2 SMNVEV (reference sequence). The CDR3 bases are TGTGCCAGCAGTCCCCCGGGACAGCCCCCGGCTTTCTTT. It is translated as CASSPPGQPPAFF.

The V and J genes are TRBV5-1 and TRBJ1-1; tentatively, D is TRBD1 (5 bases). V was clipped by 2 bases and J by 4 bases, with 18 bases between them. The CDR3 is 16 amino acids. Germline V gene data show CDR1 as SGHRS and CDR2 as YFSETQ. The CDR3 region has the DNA TGCGCCAGCAGCTTTTCCCCTAGTTGGAGGGGCACTGAAGCTTTCTTT. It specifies CASSFSPSWRGTEAFF.

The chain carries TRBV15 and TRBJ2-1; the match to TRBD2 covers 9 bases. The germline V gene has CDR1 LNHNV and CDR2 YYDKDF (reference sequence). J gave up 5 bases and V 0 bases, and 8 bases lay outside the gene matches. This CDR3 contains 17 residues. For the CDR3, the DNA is TGTGCCACCAGCAGAGATGTTTTCCTAGCGGGGAACAATGAGCAGTTCTTC. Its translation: CATSRDVFLAGNNEQFF.

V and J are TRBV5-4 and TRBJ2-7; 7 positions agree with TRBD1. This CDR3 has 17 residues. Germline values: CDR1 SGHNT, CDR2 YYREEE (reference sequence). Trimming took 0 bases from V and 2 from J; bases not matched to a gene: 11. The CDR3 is CASSLDPDREFTYEQYF. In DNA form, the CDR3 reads TGTGCCAGCAGCTTGGACCCCGACAGGGAGTTTACCTACGAGCAGTACTTC. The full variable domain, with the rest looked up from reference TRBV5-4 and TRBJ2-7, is ETGVTQSPTHLIKTRGQQVTLRCSSQSGHNTVSWYQQALGQGPQFIFQYYREEENGRGNFPPRFSGLQFPNYSSELNVNALELDDSALYLCASSLDPDREFTYEQYFGPGTRLTVT.

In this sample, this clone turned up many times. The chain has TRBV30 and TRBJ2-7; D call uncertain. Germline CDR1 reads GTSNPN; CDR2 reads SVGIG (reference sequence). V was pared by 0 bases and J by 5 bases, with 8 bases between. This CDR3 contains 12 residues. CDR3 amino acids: CAWSVQTHEQYF. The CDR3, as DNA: TGTGCCTGGAGTGTTCAGACCCACGAGCAGTACTTC. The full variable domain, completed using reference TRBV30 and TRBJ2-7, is SQTIHQWPATLVQPVGSPLSLECTVEGTSNPNLYWYRQAAGRGLQLLFYSVGIGQISSEVPQNLSASRPQDRQFILSSKKLLLSDSGFYLCAWSVQTHEQYFGPGTRLTVT.

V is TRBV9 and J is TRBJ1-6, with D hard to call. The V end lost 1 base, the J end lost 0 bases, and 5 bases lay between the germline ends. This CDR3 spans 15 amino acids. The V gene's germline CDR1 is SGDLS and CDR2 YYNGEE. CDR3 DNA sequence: TGTGCCAGCAGCGTAACGAGCTCCTATAATTCACCCCTCCACTTT. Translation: CASSVTSSYNSPLHF. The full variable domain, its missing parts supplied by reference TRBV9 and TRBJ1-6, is DSGVTQTPKHLITATGQRVTLRCSPRSGDLSVYWYQQSLDQGLQFLIQYYNGEERAKGNILERFSAQQFPDLHSELNLSSLELGDSALYFCASSVTSSYNSPLHFGNGTRLTVT.

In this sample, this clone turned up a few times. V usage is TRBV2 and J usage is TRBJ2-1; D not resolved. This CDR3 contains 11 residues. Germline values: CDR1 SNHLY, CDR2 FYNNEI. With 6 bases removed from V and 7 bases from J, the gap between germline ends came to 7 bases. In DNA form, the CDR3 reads TGTGCCAGCAGCCCCTTTAATGAGCAGTTCTTC. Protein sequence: CASSPFNEQFF.

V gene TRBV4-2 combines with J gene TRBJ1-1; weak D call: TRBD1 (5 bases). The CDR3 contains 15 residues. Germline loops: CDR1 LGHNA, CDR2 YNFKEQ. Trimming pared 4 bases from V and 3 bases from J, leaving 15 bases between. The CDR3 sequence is CASSRFGQGDTEAFF. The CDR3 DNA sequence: TGTGCCAGCAGCCGATTCGGACAAGGAGACACTGAAGCTTTCTTT.

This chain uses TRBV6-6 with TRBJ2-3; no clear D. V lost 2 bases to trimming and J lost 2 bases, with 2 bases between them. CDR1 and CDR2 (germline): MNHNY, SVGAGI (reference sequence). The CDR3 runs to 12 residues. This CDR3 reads CASSYATDTQYF. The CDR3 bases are TGTGCCAGCAGTTACGCCACAGATACGCAGTATTTT.